This entry lists 23 T cell receptor beta chains sequenced from one sample in a study of PD-1 blockade in classical Hodgkin lymphoma. Time point meaning: cycle 4 day 1 (C4D1), after 6 weeks of nivolumab. Relapse after autologous stem cell transplantation occurred in every patient, and brentuximab vedotin exposure varied. This table comes from immunoSEQ multiplex PCR, and its TCRdb copy is limited to in-frame clones, with some not included. This table has tens of thousands of clones, 70% to 90% appearing once. The sample consisted of peripheral blood mononuclear cells (PBMCs), taken before the fourth cycle of nivolumab. The receptors here all came from a human donor with classical Hodgkin lymphoma.

This clone occurred once. This chain's CDR3 is CASSLSPQDRNYGYTF. In nucleotides, the CDR3 is TGTGCCAGCAGCTTATCCCCCCAGGACAGGAACTATGGCTACACCTTC. This chain uses TRBV11-2 with TRBJ1-2; TRBD1 matches at 7 bases. The CDR3 extends over 16 amino acids. Losses at the gene ends were 2 bases for V and 2 bases for J; bases not matched to a gene: 8. Germline CDR1 is SGHAT and CDR2 is FQNNGV.

The gene calls are TRBV10-3 and TRBJ2-4; the match to TRBD2 covers 9 bases. Germline CDR1 reads ENHRY; CDR2 reads SYGVKD. There are 22 residues in the CDR3. V trimming: 3 bases; J trimming: 1 base; junction bases outside the gene matches: 22. The DNA of the CDR3 is TGTGCCATCAGTGACTATTCCGAGGGGAGGACTAGCGATAGGACGGCCAAAAACATTCAGTACTTC. This translates into CAISDYSEGRTSDRTAKNIQYF.

DNA for the CDR3: TGTGCCAGCAGTTTTTCGGAATCCTACGAGCAGTACTTC. Its protein product is CASSFSESYEQYF. The genes are TRBV27 and TRBJ2-7, with D unclear. Looked up from germline, CDR1 is MNHEY and CDR2 is SMNVEV (reference sequence). The CDR3 is 13 amino acids. The ends were cut back, 3 bases at V and 1 base at J, with 7 bases in the middle.

This clone was seen a single time. This chain joins TRBV7-8 and TRBJ1-2; 8 bases match TRBD1. Germline values: CDR1 SGHVS, CDR2 FQNEAQ. The V gene end was trimmed by 0 bases and the J gene end by 8 bases; junction bases not matched to a gene: 8. The CDR3 totals 15 residues. The CDR3 reads CASSLAPDRGGGYTF. The CDR3 DNA sequence: TGTGCCAGCAGCTTAGCCCCCGACAGGGGTGGCGGCTACACCTTC.

The chain couples TRBV7-8 to TRBJ2-7; no clear D gene. V dropped 6 bases and J dropped 2 bases, with 17 bases sitting between them. CDR3 size: 15 residues. Germline V lookup: CDR1 SGHVS, CDR2 FQNEAQ. CDR3 sequence: CASSYRPSPPYEQYF. In nucleotides, the CDR3 is TGTGCCAGCAGTTATAGACCCTCACCCCCCTACGAGCAGTACTTC.

The chain has TRBV6-5 and TRBJ1-3; possible D gene TRBD1, 5 bases. This CDR3 spans 15 amino acids. Per germline, CDR1 MNHEY and CDR2 SVGAGI. Trimming cost V 2 bases and J 0 bases, with 8 bases left between them. This CDR3 reads CASSYRQLSGNTIYF. In DNA form, the CDR3 reads TGTGCCAGCAGTTACCGACAGCTCTCTGGAAACACCATATATTTT.

The rearrangement joins TRBV6-6 to TRBJ2-1, with 8 bases that match TRBD2. Trimming cost V 5 bases and J 5 bases; bases outside gene matches: 8. Germline assignment: CDR1 MNHNY and CDR2 SVGAGI (reference sequence). The CDR3 is made up of 15 amino acids. The CDR3 sequence is CASSPREGQNNEQFF. DNA of the CDR3: TGTGCCAGCAGTCCCCGGGAGGGCCAAAACAATGAGCAGTTCTTC.

The V call is TRBV7-7, the J call TRBJ2-2, with unresolved D. V gave up 1 base and J gave up 3 bases, with 3 bases separating them. There are 13 residues in the CDR3. Germline values: CDR1 SSHAT, CDR2 FNYEAQ (reference sequence). In DNA form, the CDR3 reads TGTGCCAGCAGCTTAGTGTACACCGGGGAGCTGTTTTTT. Its protein is CASSLVYTGELFF. The full variable domain, completed using reference TRBV7-7 and TRBJ2-2, is GAGVSQSPRYKVTKRGQDVTLRCDPISSHATLYWYQQALGQGPEFLTYFNYEAQPDKSGLPSDRFSAERPEGSISTLTIQRTEQRDSAMYRCASSLVYTGELFFGEGSRLTVL.

This chain joins TRBV2 and TRBJ2-2; D is possibly TRBD2 (6 bases). The V gene's germline CDR1 is SNHLY and CDR2 FYNNEI. The CDR3 is 15 amino acids. V was clipped by 4 bases and J by 0 bases, with 9 bases between them. CDR3 in amino acids: CASSGGDPNTGELFF. CDR3 bases: TGTGCCAGCAGTGGGGGGGACCCGAACACCGGGGAGCTGTTTTTT.

The genes are TRBV29-1 and TRBJ2-5, with 7 positions matching TRBD2. From germline, CDR1 is SQVTM and CDR2 ANQGSEA. J was trimmed by 4 bases and V by 4 bases; bases with no gene match: 12. The CDR3 is made up of 15 amino acids. CDR3 in amino acids: CSVVLGGRALETQYF. As DNA, the CDR3 is TGCAGCGTTGTTCTTGGCGGGAGAGCATTAGAGACCCAGTACTTC.

The rearrangement uses TRBV5-4 and TRBJ1-1, with D tentatively TRBD1 (5 bases). Trimming shortened V by 2 bases and J by 3 bases, and 17 bases separated the two germline ends. Germline V CDR1 and CDR2: SGHNT, YYREEE (reference sequence). The CDR3 is 16 residues long. The CDR3, as DNA: TGTGCCAGCAGCTTCGAATTTCGGGGCTCGGACACTGAAGCTTTCTTT. It translates to CASSFEFRGSDTEAFF.

This clone showed up just once. A read error may produce the germline difference seen at one junction end. The same CDR3 arises from other DNA sequences in this sample as well. V usage is TRBV6-1 and J usage is TRBJ2-2; D is perhaps TRBD2 (5 bases). The CDR3 totals 14 residues. Looked up from germline, CDR1 is MNHNS and CDR2 is SASEGT. The CDR3 reads CASSDLGATGELFF. The CDR3 region has the DNA TGTGCCAGCAGTGATCTTGGCGCCACCGGGGAGTTGTTTTTT.

The CDR3 loop reads CATSRGRGSTDTQYF. CDR3 nucleotide sequence: TGTGCCACCAGCAGAGGTCGGGGTAGCACAGATACGCAGTATTTT. The V call is TRBV15, the J call TRBJ2-3; the D gene is possibly TRBD2 (5 bases). Germline V CDR1 and CDR2: LNHNV, YYDKDF (reference sequence). V was cut by 1 base and J by 0 bases, with 8 bases left in between. The length of the CDR3 is 15 residues.

The rearrangement links TRBV4-1 to TRBJ2-3; no reliable D call. The CDR3 spans 16 residues. Trimming cost V 1 base and J 0 bases, with 11 bases left between them. Germline V gene data show CDR1 as MGHRA and CDR2 as YSYEKL. The CDR3 DNA is TGCGCCAGCAGCCAAGCTCTGGGCACAAGCACAGATACGCAGTATTTT. As protein: CASSQALGTSTDTQYF.

The chain recombines TRBV9 with TRBJ2-2; TRBD2 agrees at 8 bases. CDR3 length: 21 amino acids. Germline lookup yields CDR1 SGDLS and CDR2 YYNGEE. V lost 5 bases and J lost 0; bases outside the gene matches: 21. Here the CDR3 DNA reads TGTGCCAGCAGTGTAAGCATGGCCTACGGGACTAGGAGGGCGAACACCGGGGAGCTGTTTTTT. Its translation is CASSVSMAYGTRRANTGELFF.

This CDR3 reads CASSLTGGFEKLFF. The CDR3 region has the DNA TGTGCCAGCAGCTTAACAGGGGGCTTTGAAAAACTGTTTTTT. This chain connects TRBV7-8 to TRBJ1-4; TRBD1 aligns across 9 bases. The CDR3 contains 14 residues. The V gene's germline CDR1 is SGHVS and CDR2 FQNEAQ. Losses at the gene ends were 2 bases for V and 7 bases for J; bases not matched to a gene: 2.

The rearrangement joins TRBV10-3 to TRBJ2-3; D perhaps matches TRBD1 (5 bases). The germline V and J ends were trimmed by 0 bases and 2 bases, with 21 bases remaining between them. Germline V gene sequence: CDR1 ENHRY, CDR2 SYGVKD. The CDR3 length is 19 residues. CDR3 DNA: TGTGCCATCAGTGAGTCACCCGACAGCTTACCTACTTACACAGATACGCAGTATTTT. Translation gives CAISESPDSLPTYTDTQYF.

There are a few counts of this clone. This sequence joins TRBV5-1 and TRBJ1-1; 8 bases fit TRBD1. Germline CDR1 reads SGHRS; CDR2 reads YFSETQ. The CDR3 totals 15 residues. Trimming cost V 4 bases and J 1 base; bases outside gene matches: 6. The CDR3 DNA reads TGCGCCAGCAGCAAGGGACAGGATTGGAACACTGAAGCTTTCTTT. Its protein is CASSKGQDWNTEAFF.

The CDR3 nucleotides are TGTGCCAGCAGCATCGGGACAGGCACAGATACGCAGTATTTT. Translating it yields CASSIGTGTDTQYF. The chain couples TRBV6-5 to TRBJ2-3; TRBD1 aligns across 7 bases. Germline trimming cut 6 bases from V and 1 base from J; bases unmatched to any gene: 4. This CDR3 spans 14 amino acids. Germline CDR1 and CDR2: MNHEY and SVGAGI.

The sample holds a few counts of this clone. The V call is TRBV5-6, the J call TRBJ1-5; 7 bases are shared with TRBD1. The J segment lost 2 bases and the V segment lost 2 bases, leaving 7 bases of the junction unmatched. The germline V gene encodes CDR1 SGHDT and CDR2 YYEEEE. The CDR3 is 16 residues long. CDR3 sequence (DNA): TGTGCCAGCAGCTTTTTAGGGGGCATTGGCAATCAGCCCCAGCATTTT. Translating gives CASSFLGGIGNQPQHF.

This clone was observed a handful of times. The V call is TRBV6-5, the J call TRBJ1-2, with D unresolved. Germline V CDR1 and CDR2: MNHEY, SVGAGI. This CDR3 is built from 11 residues. The V end lost 2 bases, the J end lost 8 bases, and 6 bases lay between the germline ends. In DNA, the CDR3 is TGTGCCAGCAGTTACGGTGGCGGCTACACCTTC. The encoded protein is CASSYGGGYTF.

This sequence joins TRBV6-1 and TRBJ1-1; weak D call: TRBD1 (5 bases). Trimming took 1 base from V and 1 from J, leaving 16 bases between them. The CDR3 covers 17 residues. The germline V gene has CDR1 MNHNS and CDR2 SASEGT. The CDR3 region is CASSEVYGGGSNTEAFF. The CDR3 nucleotides read TGTGCCAGCAGTGAAGTATACGGGGGGGGGTCGAACACTGAAGCTTTCTTT.

This clone is medium-sized (0.01 to 0.1%) within its sample. This chain joins TRBV2 and TRBJ1-6; 9 bases map to TRBD1. Trimming at V came to 6 bases and at J to 11 bases, leaving 2 bases not matched to a gene. Per the germline V gene, CDR1 is SNHLY and CDR2 is FYNNEI. CDR3 size: 12 residues. CDR3 sequence (DNA): TGTGCCAGCAGGGGGACAGGGACACCCCTCCACTTT. It encodes CASRGTGTPLHF. Drawing the rest from reference TRBV2 and TRBJ1-6, the complete variable domain is EPEVTQTPSHQVTQMGQEVILRCVPISNHLYFYWYRQILGQKVEFLVSFYNNEISEKSEIFDDQFSVERPDGSNFTLKIRSTKLEDSAMYFCASRGTGTPLHFGNGTRLTVT.